A single sample is the source of the 24 T cell receptor beta chains below, sequenced in a study of read filtering for tumor transcriptome and immune sequencing. Molecular barcoded adaptors covering alpha/delta and beta/gamma chains were used on 400 ng RNA. TCRdb recomputed calls from the reads with MiXCR, one row per CDR3 protein. This sample has over 50,000 distinct CDR3 sequences, with under 20% found just once. Material for sequencing was a population of CD138-negative cells sorted from bone marrow. Source of these receptors: a donor at least 40 years old with multiple myeloma.

Details on this clonotype: An end of the junction differs from the germline gene, which may be a read error. The chain couples TRBV19 to TRBJ2-3; the D gene is possibly TRBD2 (6 bases). This CDR3 comprises 17 residues. The germline CDR1 and CDR2 sequences are LNHDA and SQIVND (reference sequence). The CDR3 loop is CASSISGGMPAGDAQYF. CDR3 bases: TGTGCCAGTAGTATTAGCGGCGGGATGCCCGCTGGAGATGCGCAGTATTTT.

This clonotype has just a few counts. This chain uses TRBV28 with TRBJ2-4; D might be TRBD1 or TRBD2, each matching 6 bases. Per germline, CDR1 MDHEN and CDR2 SYDVKM. The V and J ends lost 8 bases and 1 base respectively, with 15 bases between them. The CDR3 totals 15 residues. In DNA, the CDR3 is TGTGCCAGCGCTGAGGGGGGCGCCGCCAAAAACATTCAGTACTTC. It translates to CASAEGGAAKNIQYF.

This clonotype was seen more than once but under ten times. CDR3 in amino acids: CASNAGLAGVGRETQYF. For the CDR3, the DNA is TGTGCCAGCAACGCTGGGCTAGCGGGGGTGGGACGAGAGACCCAGTACTTC. V usage is TRBV2 and J usage is TRBJ2-5, with 10 bases fitting TRBD2. This CDR3 is built from 17 residues. Germline CDR1 and CDR2: SNHLY and FYNNEI. V shed 7 bases and J 4 bases; nucleotides not matched to a gene: 15.

On this clonotype itself: A far more abundant clone sits one base away, making this likely a read error. The rearrangement uses TRBV7-9 and TRBJ2-1; no firm D call. CDR3 length: 14 residues. Per the germline V gene, CDR1 is SEHNR and CDR2 is FQNEAQ (reference sequence). Trimming pared 8 bases from V and 0 bases from J, leaving 11 bases between. The CDR3 reads CASASKSSYNEQFF. The CDR3 DNA reads as TGTGCCAGCGCCAGCAAGAGCTCCTACAATGAGCAGTTCTTC.

This clonotype was observed at least ten times. The rearrangement links TRBV29-1 to TRBJ1-1, with D unresolved. The germline V gene has CDR1 SQVTM and CDR2 ANQGSEA. The CDR3 contains 16 residues. The germline V and J ends were trimmed by 0 bases and 1 base, with 15 bases remaining between them. CDR3 in DNA: TGCAGCGTTGAAGACAACAAGGGTAGAACGAACACTGAAGCTTTCTTT. Its translation is CSVEDNKGRTNTEAFF.

This clonotype was seen repeatedly, ten times or more. The genes are TRBV6-5 and TRBJ1-1; TRBD1 might be the D (6 bases). The CDR3 sequence is 13 residues long. Trimming removed 6 bases at V and 5 bases at J, with 13 bases between. CDR1 is MNHEY, CDR2 SVGAGI, per germline. The CDR3 sequence: CASRQGRLTEAFF. For the CDR3, the DNA is TGTGCCAGCAGGCAGGGGAGGTTAACTGAAGCTTTCTTT.

This clonotype was counted ten times or more. The chain uses TRBV11-2 and TRBJ2-5, with TRBD2 as a possible D gene (7 bases). Between the trimmed V and J ends, which lost 5 bases and 4 bases, there was a span of 11 bases. This CDR3 region has 13 residues. Looked up from germline, CDR1 is SGHAT and CDR2 is FQNNGV. For the CDR3, the DNA is TGTGCCAGCAGCGGGGGGGCAGGAGAGACCCAGTACTTC. Translating it yields CASSGGAGETQYF.

As regards this clonotype: This may arise from a read error, as a much more abundant clone is one base away. The conserved phenylalanine or tryptophan is not found at the CDR3 terminus, so this likely reflects a read error. The chain is built from TRBV19 and TRBJ2-2, with TRBD2 identical over 7 bases. J lost 1 base, V lost 10 bases, and 6 bases had no gene match. In germline, CDR1 is LNHDA, CDR2 SQIVND (reference sequence). CDR3 length: 14 residues. DNA for the CDR3: TGTGCCACGAAAGCGGGGAAGAACACCGGGGAGCTGTTTTTA. It yields the protein CATKAGKNTGELFL.

This clonotype was detected a few times. This chain links TRBV11-2 with TRBJ1-1; no clear D. The CDR3 totals 11 residues. CDR1 and CDR2 (germline): SGHAT, FQNNGV. Between the trimmed V and J ends, which lost 6 bases and 6 bases, there was a span of 8 bases. CDR3 loop: CASRLMAEAFF. CDR3 bases: TGTGCCAGCAGGTTAATGGCTGAAGCTTTCTTT.

This clonotype was seen ten or more times. As DNA, the CDR3 is TGCAGCGTCCAGGGTCAGGGAGGGTCAACTAATGAAAAACTGTTTTTT. Amino acids: CSVQGQGGSTNEKLFF. The gene calls are TRBV29-1 and TRBJ1-4, with D tentatively TRBD1 (5 bases). Germline V gene lookup returns CDR1 SQVTM and CDR2 ANQGSEA. With 6 bases removed from V and 0 bases from J, the gap between germline ends came to 17 bases. This CDR3 comprises 16 residues.

The chain uses TRBV9 and TRBJ1-3; D is unclear. The germline V gene has CDR1 SGDLS and CDR2 YYNGEE. The CDR3 runs to 13 residues. V lost 3 bases and J 0 bases, leaving 4 bases between the germline ends. The DNA of the CDR3 is TGTGCCAGCAGCGCTGACTCTGGAAACACCATATATTTT. Amino acid sequence: CASSADSGNTIYF.

The chain is built from TRBV5-1 and TRBJ2-7; no firm D call. With 4 bases removed from V and 4 bases from J, the gap between germline ends came to 18 bases. The CDR3 has 15 residues. Looked up from germline, CDR1 is SGHRS and CDR2 is YFSETQ. The CDR3 sequence is CASSPRTTRSYEQYF. The CDR3, as DNA: TGCGCCAGCAGCCCCCGCACGACTCGCTCGTACGAGCAGTACTTC.

This clonotype was detected ten times or more. The rearrangement joins TRBV6-2 or TRBV6-3 to TRBJ2-5; unclear D gene. Germline V gives CDR1 MNHEY, CDR2 SVGEGT. Trimming left V 5 bases short and J 5 bases short, with 6 bases between. CDR3 length: 11 residues. Here the CDR3 reads CASSEWETQYF. DNA of the CDR3: TGTGCCAGCAGTGAGTGGGAGACCCAGTACTTC.

This clonotype was recorded at least ten times. The chain is built from TRBV20-1 and TRBJ1-6; 7 nucleotides match TRBD1. The CDR3 has 15 amino acids. Germline lookup yields CDR1 DFQATT and CDR2 SNEGSKA (reference sequence). Here the CDR3 reads CSAFQGGPQYSPLHF. CDR3 nucleotides: TGCAGCGCATTTCAGGGGGGACCCCAGTATTCACCCCTCCACTTT.

This clonotype was observed at least ten times. The rearrangement joins TRBV25-1 to TRBJ2-7; D may be TRBD2 (5 bases). The CDR3 sequence is 12 residues long. The germline V gene has CDR1 MGHDK and CDR2 SYGVNS. Trimming cost V 5 bases and J 4 bases, with 9 bases left between them. The CDR3, as DNA: TGTGCCAGCAGTCATCGGGGTTACGAGCAGTACTTC. It translates to CASSHRGYEQYF.

This clonotype has ten or more counts. The V gene is TRBV11-2, the J gene TRBJ1-1; 10 positions match TRBD1. J was trimmed by 10 bases and V by 5 bases; bases with no gene match: 13. Germline V lookup: CDR1 SGHAT, CDR2 FQNNGV. The CDR3 length is 15 residues. This CDR3 reads CASSPIQTGGAGAFF. DNA for the CDR3: TGTGCCAGCAGCCCGATTCAGACAGGGGGCGCGGGAGCTTTCTTT.

This clonotype is categorized as medium-sized (0.01 to 0.1%). The chain recombines TRBV19 with TRBJ2-1; D is ambiguous. V dropped 1 base and J dropped 8 bases, with 12 bases sitting between them. The CDR3 runs 14 residues. The germline V gene encodes CDR1 LNHDA and CDR2 SQIVND (reference sequence). The CDR3 is CASSIALSGYEQFF. CDR3 sequence (DNA): TGTGCCAGTAGTATAGCCCTCTCTGGCTATGAGCAGTTCTTC.

This chain connects TRBV7-9 to TRBJ1-5; D remains unclear. The CDR3 spans 13 residues. V was clipped by 5 bases and J by 2 bases, with 7 bases between them. The V gene's germline CDR1 is SEHNR and CDR2 FQNEAQ (reference sequence). The CDR3 reads CASSRDGNQPQHF. The CDR3 nucleotides read TGTGCCAGCAGCCGCGATGGCAATCAGCCCCAGCATTTT.

V gene TRBV2 combines with J gene TRBJ2-1; 10 bases are a match to TRBD2. Trimming cost V 5 bases and J 6 bases; bases outside gene matches: 4. This CDR3 has 14 residues. Germline loops: CDR1 SNHLY, CDR2 FYNNEI. CDR3 DNA: TGTGCCAGCAGTTCTAGCGGGAGATTCAATGAGCAGTTCTTC. Its translation is CASSSSGRFNEQFF.

This clonotype has a count of ten or more. The J gene is TRBJ2-1, the V gene TRBV18; 7 nucleotides align to TRBD2. Unmatched junction bases numbered 6, after V lost 6 bases and J lost 7 bases. This CDR3 is built from 13 residues. Germline V gene sequence: CDR1 KGHSH, CDR2 LQKENI. The CDR3 region is CASSPPLANEQFF. The DNA of the CDR3 is TGTGCCAGCTCGCCCCCACTAGCGAATGAGCAGTTCTTC. Variable domain in full (rest from reference TRBV18 and TRBJ2-1): NAGVMQNPRHLVRRRGQEARLRCSPMKGHSHVYWYRQLPEEGLKFMVYLQKENIIDESGMPKERFSAEFPKEGPSILRIQQVVRGDSAAYFCASSPPLANEQFFGPGTRLTVL.

This clonotype showed up many times. The chain uses TRBV9 and TRBJ2-3; TRBD1 or TRBD2 may be the D gene (6 bases each). This CDR3 is built from 17 residues. CDR1 is SGDLS, CDR2 YYNGEE, per germline. Between the trimmed V and J ends, which lost 2 bases and 2 bases, there was a span of 18 bases. CDR3 loop: CASSVALGGIATDTQYF. As DNA, the CDR3 is TGTGCCAGCAGCGTTGCGCTAGGGGGGATCGCCACAGATACGCAGTATTTT.

In its sample, this clonotype was seen many times. In DNA, the CDR3 is TGTGCCAGCAAAGGACAGGGGTCGGGTTCACCCCTCCACTTT. Amino acids: CASKGQGSGSPLHF. The rearrangement uses TRBV28 and TRBJ1-6; TRBD1 matches at 9 bases. Per germline, CDR1 MDHEN and CDR2 SYDVKM. V was pared by 7 bases and J by 9 bases, with 7 bases of the junction left unmatched. This CDR3 has 14 residues.

This clonotype turned up a few times. V usage is TRBV3-1 and J usage is TRBJ2-2; TRBD1 aligns across 8 bases. This CDR3 has 16 amino acids. V lost 1 base to trimming and J lost 4 bases; unmatched junction nucleotides: 5. Germline assignment: CDR1 LGHDT and CDR2 YNNKEL (reference sequence). The CDR3 DNA is TGTGCCAGCAGCCAAGTACGGACAGGGTCCACCGGGGAGCTGTTTTTT. It yields the protein CASSQVRTGSTGELFF. Using reference TRBV3-1 and TRBJ2-2 for the parts outside the CDR3, the full variable domain is DTAVSQTPKYLVTQMGNDKSIKCEQNLGHDTMYWYKQDSKKFLKIMFSYNNKELIINETVPNRFSPKSPDKAHLNLHINSLELGDSAVYFCASSQVRTGSTGELFFGEGSRLTVL.

This clonotype was seen many times. J is TRBJ2-7 and V is TRBV20-1, with D unresolved. Deletions cut 6 bases from V and 0 bases from J, with 15 bases between. Germline V gene lookup returns CDR1 DFQATT and CDR2 SNEGSKA (reference sequence). This CDR3 region has 14 residues. The CDR3 DNA reads as TGCAGTGCCCCCCGGTTGCAGAACTCCTACGAGCAGTACTTC. It translates to CSAPRLQNSYEQYF.